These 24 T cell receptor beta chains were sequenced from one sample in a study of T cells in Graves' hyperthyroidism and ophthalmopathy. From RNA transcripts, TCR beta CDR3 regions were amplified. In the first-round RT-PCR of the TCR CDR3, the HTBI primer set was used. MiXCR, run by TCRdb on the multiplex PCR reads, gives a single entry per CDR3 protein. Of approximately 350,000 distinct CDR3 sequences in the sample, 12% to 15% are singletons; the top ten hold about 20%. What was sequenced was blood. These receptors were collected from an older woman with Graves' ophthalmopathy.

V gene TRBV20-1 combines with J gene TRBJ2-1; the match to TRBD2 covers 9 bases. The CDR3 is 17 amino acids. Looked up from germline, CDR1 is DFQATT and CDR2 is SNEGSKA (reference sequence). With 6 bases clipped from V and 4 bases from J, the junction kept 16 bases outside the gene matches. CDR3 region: CSAYQTSGRGGYNEQFF. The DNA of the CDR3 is TGCAGTGCCTACCAGACTAGCGGTCGCGGCGGGTACAATGAGCAGTTCTTC.

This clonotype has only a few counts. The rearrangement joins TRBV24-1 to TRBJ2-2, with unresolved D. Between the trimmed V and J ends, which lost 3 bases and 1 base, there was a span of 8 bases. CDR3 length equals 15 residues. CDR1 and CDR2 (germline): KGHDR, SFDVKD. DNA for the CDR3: TGTGCCACCAGTGATGGCCAGTGGAACACCGGGGAGCTGTTTTTT. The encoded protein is CATSDGQWNTGELFF.

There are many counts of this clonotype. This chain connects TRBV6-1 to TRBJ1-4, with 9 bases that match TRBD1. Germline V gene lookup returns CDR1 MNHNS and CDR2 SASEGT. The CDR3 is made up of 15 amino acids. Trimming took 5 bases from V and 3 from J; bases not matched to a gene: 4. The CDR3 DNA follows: TGTGCCAGCAGTTTGGGACAGGGAGCTAATGAAAAACTGTTTTTT. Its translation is CASSLGQGANEKLFF.

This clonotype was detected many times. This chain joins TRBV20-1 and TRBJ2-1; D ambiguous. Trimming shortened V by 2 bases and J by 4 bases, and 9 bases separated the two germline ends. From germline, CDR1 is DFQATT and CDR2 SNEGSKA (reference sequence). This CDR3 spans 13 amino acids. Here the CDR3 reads CSARSDKYNEQFF. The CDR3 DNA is TGCAGTGCTAGATCCGACAAGTACAATGAGCAGTTCTTC.

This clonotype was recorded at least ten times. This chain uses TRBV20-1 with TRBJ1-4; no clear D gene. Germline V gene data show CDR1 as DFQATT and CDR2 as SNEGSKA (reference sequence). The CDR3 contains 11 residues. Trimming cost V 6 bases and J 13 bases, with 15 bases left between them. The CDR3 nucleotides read TGCAGTGCCCCTGATAGAAGTCTACTGTTTTTT. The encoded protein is CSAPDRSLLFF.

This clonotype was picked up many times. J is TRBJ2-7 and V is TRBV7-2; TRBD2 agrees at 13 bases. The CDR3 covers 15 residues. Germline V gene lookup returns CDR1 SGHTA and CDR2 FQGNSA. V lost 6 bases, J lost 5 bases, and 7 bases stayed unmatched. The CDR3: CASSTGTSGNDEQYF. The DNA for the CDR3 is TGTGCCAGCAGTACAGGGACTAGCGGGAACGACGAGCAGTACTTC.

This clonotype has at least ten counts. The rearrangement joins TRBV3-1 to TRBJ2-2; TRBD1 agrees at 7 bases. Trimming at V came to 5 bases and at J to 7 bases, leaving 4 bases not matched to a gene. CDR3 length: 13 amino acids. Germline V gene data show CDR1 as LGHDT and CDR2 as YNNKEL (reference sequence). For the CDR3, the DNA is TGTGCCAGCAGCAGCCAGGGGGTCGGGGAGCTGTTTTTT. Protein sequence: CASSSQGVGELFF.

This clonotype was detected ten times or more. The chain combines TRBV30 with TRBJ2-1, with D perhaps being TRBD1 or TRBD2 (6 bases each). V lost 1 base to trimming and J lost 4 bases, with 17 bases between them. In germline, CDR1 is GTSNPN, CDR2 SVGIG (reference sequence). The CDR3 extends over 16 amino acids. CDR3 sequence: CAWSEGGAPGYNEQFF. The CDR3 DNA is TGTGCCTGGAGTGAGGGGGGAGCCCCGGGTTACAATGAGCAGTTCTTC.

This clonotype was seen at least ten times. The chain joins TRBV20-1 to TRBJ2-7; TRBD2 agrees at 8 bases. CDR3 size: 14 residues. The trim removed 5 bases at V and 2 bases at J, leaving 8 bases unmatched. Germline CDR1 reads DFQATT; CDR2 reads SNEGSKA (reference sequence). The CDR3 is CSARIAGSTYEQYF. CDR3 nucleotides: TGCAGTGCTCGCATAGCGGGATCCACCTACGAGCAGTACTTC.

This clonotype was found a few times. The CDR3: CASSRLTSGREETQYF. CDR3 DNA: TGTGCCAGCAGCCGACTGACTAGCGGGAGGGAGGAGACCCAGTACTTC. The chain carries TRBV6-1 and TRBJ2-5; TRBD2 aligns across 14 bases. The trim removed 6 bases at V and 5 bases at J, leaving 8 bases unmatched. CDR3 length equals 16 residues. The germline CDR1 and CDR2 sequences are MNHNS and SASEGT.

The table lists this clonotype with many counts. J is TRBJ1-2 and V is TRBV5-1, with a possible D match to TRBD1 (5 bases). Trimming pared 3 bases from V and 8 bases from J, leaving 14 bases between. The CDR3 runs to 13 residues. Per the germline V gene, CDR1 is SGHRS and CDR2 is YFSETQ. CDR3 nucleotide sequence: TGCGCCAGCAGCTGGGACGCCGGCTGGGGCTACACCTTC. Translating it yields CASSWDAGWGYTF.

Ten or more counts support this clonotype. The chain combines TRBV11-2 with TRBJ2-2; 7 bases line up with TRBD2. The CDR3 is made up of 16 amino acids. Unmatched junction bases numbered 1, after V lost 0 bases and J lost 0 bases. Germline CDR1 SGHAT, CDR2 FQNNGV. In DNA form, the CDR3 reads TGTGCCAGCAGCTTAGATCGGGGGGCGAACACCGGGGAGCTGTTTTTT. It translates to CASSLDRGANTGELFF. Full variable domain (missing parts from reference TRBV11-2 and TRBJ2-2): EAGVAQSPRYKIIEKRQSVAFWCNPISGHATLYWYQQILGQGPKLLIQFQNNGVVDDSQLPKDRFSAERLKGVDSTLKIQPAKLEDSAVYLCASSLDRGANTGELFFGEGSRLTVL.

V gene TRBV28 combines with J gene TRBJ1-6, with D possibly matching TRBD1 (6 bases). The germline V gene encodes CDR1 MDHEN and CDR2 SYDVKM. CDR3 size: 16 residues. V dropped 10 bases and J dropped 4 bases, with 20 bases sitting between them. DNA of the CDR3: TGTGCCATCAACCCCCAGGGGTCTACATATAATTCACCCCTCCACTTT. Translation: CAINPQGSTYNSPLHF.

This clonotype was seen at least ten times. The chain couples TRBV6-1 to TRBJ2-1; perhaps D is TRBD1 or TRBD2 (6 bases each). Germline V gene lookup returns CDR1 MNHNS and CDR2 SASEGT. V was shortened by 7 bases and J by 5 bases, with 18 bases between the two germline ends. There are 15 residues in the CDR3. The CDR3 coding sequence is TGTGCCAGCACCTCCGGGGGCAGACTTGACAATGAGCAGTTCTTC. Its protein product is CASTSGGRLDNEQFF.

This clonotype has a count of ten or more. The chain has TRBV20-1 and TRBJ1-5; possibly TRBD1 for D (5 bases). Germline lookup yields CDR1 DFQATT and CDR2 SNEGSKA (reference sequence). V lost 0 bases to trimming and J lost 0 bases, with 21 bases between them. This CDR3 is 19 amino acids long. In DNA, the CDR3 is TGCAGTGCTAGAGATAGGAAGGGGCCGACTCGTTATAGCAATCAGCCCCAGCATTTT. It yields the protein CSARDRKGPTRYSNQPQHF.

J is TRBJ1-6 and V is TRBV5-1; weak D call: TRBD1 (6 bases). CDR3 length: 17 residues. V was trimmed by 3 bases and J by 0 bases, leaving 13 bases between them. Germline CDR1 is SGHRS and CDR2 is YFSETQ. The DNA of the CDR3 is TGCGCCAGCAGCTCCGACAGGCCGAGCTCCTATAATTCACCCCTCCACTTT. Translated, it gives CASSSDRPSSYNSPLHF.

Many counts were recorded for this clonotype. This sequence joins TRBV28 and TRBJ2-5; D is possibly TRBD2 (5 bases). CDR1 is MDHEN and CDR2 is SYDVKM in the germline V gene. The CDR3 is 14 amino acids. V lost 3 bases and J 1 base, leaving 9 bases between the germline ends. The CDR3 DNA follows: TGTGCCAGCAGTTTTGATCGGGGCCAAGAGACCCAGTACTTC. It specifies CASSFDRGQETQYF.

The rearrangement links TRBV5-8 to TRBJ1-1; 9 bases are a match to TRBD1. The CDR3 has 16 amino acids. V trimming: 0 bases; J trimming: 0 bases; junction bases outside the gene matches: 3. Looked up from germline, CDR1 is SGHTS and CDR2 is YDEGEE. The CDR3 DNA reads TGTGCCAGCAGCTTGGACAGGGGGCCAATGAACACTGAAGCTTTCTTT. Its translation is CASSLDRGPMNTEAFF. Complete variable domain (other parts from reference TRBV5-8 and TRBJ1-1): EAGVTQSPTHLIKTRGQQATLRCSPISGHTSVYWYQQALGLGLQFLLWYDEGEERNRGNFPPRFSGRQFPNYSSELNVNALELEDSALYLCASSLDRGPMNTEAFFGQGTRLTVV.

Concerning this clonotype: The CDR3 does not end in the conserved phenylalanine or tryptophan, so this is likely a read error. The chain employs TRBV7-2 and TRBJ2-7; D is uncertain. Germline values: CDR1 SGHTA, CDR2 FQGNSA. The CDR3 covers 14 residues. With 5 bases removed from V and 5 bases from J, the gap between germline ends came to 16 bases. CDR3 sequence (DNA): TGTGCCAGCAGCGCAGGCTCGAGGATCCACGAGCAGTACCTC. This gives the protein CASSAGSRIHEQYL.

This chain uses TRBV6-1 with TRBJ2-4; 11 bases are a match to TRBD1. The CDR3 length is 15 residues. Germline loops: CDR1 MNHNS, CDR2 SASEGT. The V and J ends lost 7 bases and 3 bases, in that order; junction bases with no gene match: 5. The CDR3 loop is CASKWDRGDKNIQYF. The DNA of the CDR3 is TGTGCCAGCAAATGGGACAGGGGGGACAAAAACATTCAGTACTTC.

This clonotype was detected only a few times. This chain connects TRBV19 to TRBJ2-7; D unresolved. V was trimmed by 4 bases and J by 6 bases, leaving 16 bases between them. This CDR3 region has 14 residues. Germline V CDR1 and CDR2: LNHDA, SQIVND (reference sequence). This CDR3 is CASSTRPPMGEQYF. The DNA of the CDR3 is TGTGCCAGTAGTACCCGACCGCCTATGGGCGAGCAGTACTTC.

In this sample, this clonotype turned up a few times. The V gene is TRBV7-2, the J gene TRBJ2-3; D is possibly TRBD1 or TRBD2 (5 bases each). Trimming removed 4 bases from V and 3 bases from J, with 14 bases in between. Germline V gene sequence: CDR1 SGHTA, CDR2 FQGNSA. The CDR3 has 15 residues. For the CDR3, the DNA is TGTGCCAGCAGCTCCACGAGGGGCCGAACAGATACGCAGTATTTT. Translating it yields CASSSTRGRTDTQYF.

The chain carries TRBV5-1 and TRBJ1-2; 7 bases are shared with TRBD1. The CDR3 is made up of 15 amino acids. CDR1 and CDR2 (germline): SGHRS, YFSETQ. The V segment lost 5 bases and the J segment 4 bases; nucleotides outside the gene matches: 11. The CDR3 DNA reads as TGCGCCAGCAGACCGGGATCCGGGACAGCCTATGGCTACACCTTC. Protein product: CASRPGSGTAYGYTF.

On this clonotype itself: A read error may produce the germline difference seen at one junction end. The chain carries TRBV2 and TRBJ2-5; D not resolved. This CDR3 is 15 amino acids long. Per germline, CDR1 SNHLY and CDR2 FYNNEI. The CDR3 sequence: CASSEAALYQETQCF. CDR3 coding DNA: TGTGCCAGCAGTGAAGCAGCGCTGTACCAAGAGACCCAGTGCTTC.